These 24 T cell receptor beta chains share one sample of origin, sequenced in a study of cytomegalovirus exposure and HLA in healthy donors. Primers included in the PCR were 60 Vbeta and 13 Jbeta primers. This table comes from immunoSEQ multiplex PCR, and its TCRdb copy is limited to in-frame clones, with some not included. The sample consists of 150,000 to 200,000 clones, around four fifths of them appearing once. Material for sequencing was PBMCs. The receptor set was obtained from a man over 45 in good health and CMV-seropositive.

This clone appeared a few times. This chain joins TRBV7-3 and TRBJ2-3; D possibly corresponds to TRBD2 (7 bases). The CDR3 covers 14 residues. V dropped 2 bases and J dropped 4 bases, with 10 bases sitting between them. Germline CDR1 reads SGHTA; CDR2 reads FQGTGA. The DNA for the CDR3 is TGTGCCAGCAGCTTATACGGGGGGCCAGATACGCAGTATTTT. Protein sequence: CASSLYGGPDTQYF.

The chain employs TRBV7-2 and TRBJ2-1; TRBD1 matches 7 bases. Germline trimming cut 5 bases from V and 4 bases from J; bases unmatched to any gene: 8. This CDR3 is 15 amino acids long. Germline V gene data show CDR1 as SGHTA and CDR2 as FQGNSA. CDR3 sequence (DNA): TGTGCCAGCAGCCAAACCGGGACAGATTACAATGAGCAGTTCTTC. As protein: CASSQTGTDYNEQFF.

The CDR3 bases are TGTGCCAGTAGTATTCTAGCGGGCCCTTCTGATGAGCAGTTCTTC. Protein product: CASSILAGPSDEQFF. This chain links TRBV19 with TRBJ2-1; 8 bases are shared with TRBD2. With 3 bases clipped from V and 8 bases from J, the junction kept 9 bases outside the gene matches. CDR3 length: 15 amino acids. Germline V CDR1 and CDR2: LNHDA, SQIVND (reference sequence).

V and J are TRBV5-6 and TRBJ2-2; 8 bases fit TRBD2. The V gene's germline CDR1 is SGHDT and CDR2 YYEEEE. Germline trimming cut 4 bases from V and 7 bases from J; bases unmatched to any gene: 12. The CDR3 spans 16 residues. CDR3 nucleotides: TGTGCCAGCAGCCTAACCGGGACTAGAAGCGACGGGGAGCTGTTTTTT. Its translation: CASSLTGTRSDGELFF. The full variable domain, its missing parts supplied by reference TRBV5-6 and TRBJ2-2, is DAGVTQSPTHLIKTRGQQVTLRCSPKSGHDTVSWYQQALGQGPQFIFQYYEEEERQRGNFPDRFSGHQFPNYSSELNVNALLLGDSALYLCASSLTGTRSDGELFFGEGSRLTVL.

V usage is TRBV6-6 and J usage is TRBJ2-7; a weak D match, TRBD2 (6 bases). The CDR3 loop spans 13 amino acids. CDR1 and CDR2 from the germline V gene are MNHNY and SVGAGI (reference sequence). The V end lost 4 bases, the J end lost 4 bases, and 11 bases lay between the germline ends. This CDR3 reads CASSFSSEYEQYF. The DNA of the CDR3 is TGTGCCAGCAGTTTTTCTAGCGAGTACGAGCAGTACTTC.

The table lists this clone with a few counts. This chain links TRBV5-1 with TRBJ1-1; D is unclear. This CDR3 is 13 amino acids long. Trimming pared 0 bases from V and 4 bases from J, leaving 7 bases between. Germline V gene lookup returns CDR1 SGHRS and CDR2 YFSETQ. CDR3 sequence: CASSLDTSTEAFF. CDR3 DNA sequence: TGCGCCAGCAGCTTGGACACCAGCACTGAAGCTTTCTTT.

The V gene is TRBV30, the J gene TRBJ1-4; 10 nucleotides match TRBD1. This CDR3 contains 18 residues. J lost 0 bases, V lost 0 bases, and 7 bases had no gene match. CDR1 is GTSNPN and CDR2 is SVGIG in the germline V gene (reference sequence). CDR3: CAWSVGTGALSTNEKLFF. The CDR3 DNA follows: TGTGCCTGGAGTGTGGGGACAGGGGCGCTCTCAACTAATGAAAAACTGTTTTTT.

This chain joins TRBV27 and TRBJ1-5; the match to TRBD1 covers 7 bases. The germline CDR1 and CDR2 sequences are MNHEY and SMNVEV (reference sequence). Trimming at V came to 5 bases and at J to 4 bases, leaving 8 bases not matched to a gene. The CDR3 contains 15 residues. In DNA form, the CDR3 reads TGTGCCAGCAGTCCTACCCCCAGGGGGAATCAGCCCCAGCATTTT. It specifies CASSPTPRGNQPQHF.

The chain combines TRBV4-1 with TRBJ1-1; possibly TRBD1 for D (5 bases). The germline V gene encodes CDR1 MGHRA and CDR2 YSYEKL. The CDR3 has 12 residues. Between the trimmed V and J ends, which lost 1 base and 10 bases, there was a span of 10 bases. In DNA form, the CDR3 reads TGCGCCAGCAGCCAAGGGGGCTCGGGAGCTTTCTTT. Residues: CASSQGGSGAFF.

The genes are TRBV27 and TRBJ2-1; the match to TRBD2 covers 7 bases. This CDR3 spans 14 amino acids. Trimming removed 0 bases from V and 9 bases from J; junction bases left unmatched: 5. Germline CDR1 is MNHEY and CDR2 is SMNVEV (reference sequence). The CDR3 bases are TGTGCCAGCAGTTTATCGGTGGCGGGGGTTGAGCAGTTCTTC. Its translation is CASSLSVAGVEQFF.

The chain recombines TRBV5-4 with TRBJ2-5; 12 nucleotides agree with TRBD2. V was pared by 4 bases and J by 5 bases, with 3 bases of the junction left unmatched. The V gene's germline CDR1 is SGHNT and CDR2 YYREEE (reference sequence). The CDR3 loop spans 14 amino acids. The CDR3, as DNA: TGTGCCAGCAGCGGGACTAGCGGGTATGAGACCCAGTACTTC. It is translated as CASSGTSGYETQYF.

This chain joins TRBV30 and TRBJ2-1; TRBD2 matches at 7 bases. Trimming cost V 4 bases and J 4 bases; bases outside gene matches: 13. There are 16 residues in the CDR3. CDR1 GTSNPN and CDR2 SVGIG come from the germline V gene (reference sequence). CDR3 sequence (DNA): TGTGCCTGGAATCACCATCGGGGGGACCTTTACAATGAGCAGTTCTTC. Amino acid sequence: CAWNHHRGDLYNEQFF.

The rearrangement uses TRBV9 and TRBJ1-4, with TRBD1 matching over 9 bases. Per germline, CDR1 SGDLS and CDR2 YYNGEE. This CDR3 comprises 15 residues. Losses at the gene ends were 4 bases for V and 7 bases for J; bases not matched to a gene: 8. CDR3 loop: CASSTRTGAGEKLFF. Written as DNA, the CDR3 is TGTGCCAGCAGCACACGGACAGGGGCGGGTGAAAAACTGTTTTTT.

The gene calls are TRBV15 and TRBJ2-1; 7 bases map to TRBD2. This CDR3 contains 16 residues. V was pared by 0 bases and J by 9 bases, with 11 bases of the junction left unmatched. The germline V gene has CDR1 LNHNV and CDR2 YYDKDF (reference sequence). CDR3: CATSRESTLGGGEQFF. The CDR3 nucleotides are TGTGCCACCAGCAGAGAGTCGACCTTGGGGGGGGGTGAGCAGTTCTTC.

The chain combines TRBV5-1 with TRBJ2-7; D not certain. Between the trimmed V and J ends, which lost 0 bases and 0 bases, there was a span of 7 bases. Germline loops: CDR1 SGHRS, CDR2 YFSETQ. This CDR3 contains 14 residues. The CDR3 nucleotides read TGCGCCAGCAGCTTGGTCCCTAGCTCCTACGAGCAGTACTTC. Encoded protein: CASSLVPSSYEQYF.

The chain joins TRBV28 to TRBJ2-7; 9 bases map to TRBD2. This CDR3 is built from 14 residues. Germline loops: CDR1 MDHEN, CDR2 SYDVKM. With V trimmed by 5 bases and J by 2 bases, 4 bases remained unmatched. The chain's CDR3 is CASSPPSGTYEQYF. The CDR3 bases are TGTGCCAGCAGTCCACCTAGCGGGACCTACGAGCAGTACTTC.

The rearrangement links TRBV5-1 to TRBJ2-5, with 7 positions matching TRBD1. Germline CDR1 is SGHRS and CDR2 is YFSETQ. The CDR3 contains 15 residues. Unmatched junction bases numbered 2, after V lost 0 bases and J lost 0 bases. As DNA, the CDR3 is TGCGCCAGCAGCTTGGACACAGGGGACCAAGAGACCCAGTACTTC. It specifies CASSLDTGDQETQYF.

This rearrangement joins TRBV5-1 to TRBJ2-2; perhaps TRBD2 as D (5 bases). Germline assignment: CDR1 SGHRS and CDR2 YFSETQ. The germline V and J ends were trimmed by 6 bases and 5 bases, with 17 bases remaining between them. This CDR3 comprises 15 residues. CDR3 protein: CASTVRGISTGELFF. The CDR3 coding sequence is TGCGCCAGCACCGTTAGAGGGATAAGTACCGGGGAGCTGTTTTTT.

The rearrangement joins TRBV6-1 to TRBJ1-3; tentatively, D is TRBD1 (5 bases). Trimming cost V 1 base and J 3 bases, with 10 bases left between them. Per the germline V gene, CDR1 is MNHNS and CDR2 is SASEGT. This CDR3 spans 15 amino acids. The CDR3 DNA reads TGTGCCAGCAGTGAAGGGCAGGGCTTTGGAAACACCATATATTTT. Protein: CASSEGQGFGNTIYF.

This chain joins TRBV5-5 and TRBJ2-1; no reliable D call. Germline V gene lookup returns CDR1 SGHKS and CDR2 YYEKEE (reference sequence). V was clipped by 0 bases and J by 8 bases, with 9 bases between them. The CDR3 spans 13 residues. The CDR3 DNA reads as TGTGCCAGCAGCTTGGATGCTAAATATGAGCAGTTCTTC. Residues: CASSLDAKYEQFF.

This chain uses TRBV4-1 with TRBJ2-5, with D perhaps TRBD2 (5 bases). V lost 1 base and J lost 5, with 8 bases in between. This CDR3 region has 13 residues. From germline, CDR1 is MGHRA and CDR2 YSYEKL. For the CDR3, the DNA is TGCGCCAGCAGCCAAGTTGCGGGTGAGACCCAGTACTTC. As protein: CASSQVAGETQYF.

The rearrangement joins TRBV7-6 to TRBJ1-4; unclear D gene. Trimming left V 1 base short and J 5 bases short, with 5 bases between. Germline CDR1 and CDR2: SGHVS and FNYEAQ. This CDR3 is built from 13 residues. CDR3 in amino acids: CASSLDENEKLFF. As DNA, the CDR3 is TGTGCCAGCAGCTTAGATGAGAATGAAAAACTGTTTTTT. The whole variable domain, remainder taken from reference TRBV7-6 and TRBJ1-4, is GAGVSQSPRYKVTKRGQDVALRCDPISGHVSLYWYRQALGQGPEFLTYFNYEAQQDKSGLPNDRFSAERPEGSISTLTIQRTEQRDSAMYRCASSLDENEKLFFGSGTQLSVL.

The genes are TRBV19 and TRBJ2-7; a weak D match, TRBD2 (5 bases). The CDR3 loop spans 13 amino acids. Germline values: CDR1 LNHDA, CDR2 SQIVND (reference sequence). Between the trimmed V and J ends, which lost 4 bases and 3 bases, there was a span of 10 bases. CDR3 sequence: CASSNGRDYEQYF. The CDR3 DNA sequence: TGTGCCAGTAGTAACGGACGGGACTACGAGCAGTACTTC.

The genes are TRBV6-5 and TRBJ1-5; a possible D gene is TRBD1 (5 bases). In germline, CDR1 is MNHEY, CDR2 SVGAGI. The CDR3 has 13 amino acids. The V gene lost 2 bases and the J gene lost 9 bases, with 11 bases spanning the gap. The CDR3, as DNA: TGTGCCAGCAGTTACGTCCGAACAGGGCCCCAGCATTTT. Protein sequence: CASSYVRTGPQHF.